This T cell receptor (beta chain) is from a study of T cell responses to AZD1222 COVID-19 vaccine. Germline V gene lookup returns CDR1 LNHDA and CDR2 SQIVND (reference sequence). The CDR3 loop spans 21 amino acids. The V and J ends lost 6 bases and 13 bases, in that order; junction bases with no gene match: 34. Whole-study results and caveats: Donors were largely white British and mainly female; clonal diversity was possibly underestimated.

The method was immunoSEQ multiplex PCR; TCRdb's version includes in-frame clones alone and lacks a portion of them. The table shows roughly 150,000 clones, with approximately 90% occurring only once. Comment on this clone: The target antigen is unknown.

Sample: peripheral blood, taken 28 days after the second AZD1222 dose. The gene calls are TRBV19 and TRBJ1-4, with 8 bases aligning to TRBD1. The source of this sequence is an adult who received the AZD1222 COVID-19 vaccine. The CDR3 reads CASSRVPGQVVGGTLGGRLFF. The CDR3 nucleotides read TGTGCCAGTAGCCGGGTTCCGGGACAGGTGGTTGGAGGCACCCTCGGAGGGCGACTGTTTTTT.